This TCR beta chain was identified in a study of identical twins. Study-wide points: Models underestimated TCR alpha sharing (out-of-frame) in monozygotic twins.

Per the germline V gene, CDR1 is DFQATT and CDR2 is SNEGSKA (reference sequence). With 0 bases clipped from V and 3 bases from J, the junction kept 4 bases outside the gene matches. This CDR3 comprises 15 residues. This clonotype came up a few times. Its specificity is not known. The authors used template switching to add a universal primer site and gave cDNA unique molecular identifiers. MiXCR was run by TCRdb on the 5' RACE reads, yielding one entry per CDR3 protein. The data contain about 660,000 distinct CDR3 sequences, 8.6% of them seen just once; the ten biggest clones take up 0.98%. These data are also associated with another study on yellow fever vaccine responses in identical twins.

The receptor was derived from a woman under 30 in good health. The genes are TRBV20-1 and TRBJ2-7; 11 bases are shared with TRBD1. The sequencing input was PBMCs. CDR3 DNA: TGCAGTGCTAGAGATACCGGGACAGGGGGCTACGAGCAGTACTTC. As protein: CSARDTGTGGYEQYF.